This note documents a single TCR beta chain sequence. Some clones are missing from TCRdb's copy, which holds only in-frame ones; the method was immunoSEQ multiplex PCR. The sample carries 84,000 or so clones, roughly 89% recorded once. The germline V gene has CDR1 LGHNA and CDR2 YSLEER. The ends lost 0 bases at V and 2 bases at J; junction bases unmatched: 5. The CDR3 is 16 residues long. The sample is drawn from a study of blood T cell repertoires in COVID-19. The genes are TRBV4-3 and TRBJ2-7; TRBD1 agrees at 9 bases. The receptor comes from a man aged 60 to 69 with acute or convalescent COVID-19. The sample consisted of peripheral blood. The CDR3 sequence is CASSQDVDRGTYEQYF. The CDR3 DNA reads TGCGCCAGCAGCCAAGATGTCGACAGGGGGACCTACGAGCAGTACTTC.